These 19 T cell receptor beta chains share one sample of origin, sequenced in a study of T cell repertoires in aging, cancer and after chemotherapy. TRB rearrangements spanning V, D and J were amplified using mixed TRB-A/B primers. MiXCR was run by TCRdb on the multiplex PCR reads, yielding one entry per CDR3 protein. The data hold about 13,000 distinct CDR3 sequences, with around 30% observed a single time. The template was genomic DNA from peripheral blood, not RNA. The sample taken for sequencing was blood. Receptors originate from a human donor with a blood cancer.

The table lists this clonotype with a few counts. CDR3: CASSPTGGNQPQHF. DNA of the CDR3: TGTGCCAGCTCACCAACAGGGGGCAATCAGCCCCAGCATTTT. The chain links TRBV18 to TRBJ1-5, with 7 nucleotides matching TRBD1. Looked up from germline, CDR1 is KGHSH and CDR2 is LQKENI. This CDR3 has 14 residues. V was pared by 2 bases and J by 2 bases, with 0 bases of the junction left unmatched.

The gene calls are TRBV10-1 and TRBJ2-3; D gene unclear. Germline CDR1 reads WNHNN; CDR2 reads SYGVQD (reference sequence). This CDR3 has 14 residues. V lost 2 bases and J 2 bases, leaving 8 bases between the germline ends. The CDR3 loop is CASSENTLTDTQYF. The CDR3 DNA reads TGCGCCAGCAGTGAGAATACTCTCACAGATACGCAGTATTTT.

The V call is TRBV10-1, the J call TRBJ2-7; possible D gene TRBD2, 5 bases. Germline CDR1 WNHNN, CDR2 SYGVQD (reference sequence). The CDR3 is made up of 13 amino acids. Trimming left V 5 bases short and J 2 bases short, with 10 bases between. The CDR3 sequence is CASSPGKTYEQYV. CDR3 DNA sequence: TGCGCCAGCAGTCCCGGGAAGACCTACGAGCAGTACGTC.

The chain carries TRBV20-1 and TRBJ1-1; 7 positions agree with TRBD1. Per germline, CDR1 DFQATT and CDR2 SNEGSKA (reference sequence). Trimming cost V 2 bases and J 3 bases; bases outside gene matches: 9. There are 15 residues in the CDR3. The CDR3 bases are TGCAGTGCTAGAACTACAATAACAGGGGACACTGAAGCTTTCTTT. Its translation is CSARTTITGDTEAFF.

The V gene is TRBV7-3, the J gene TRBJ2-3; TRBD1 matches at 7 bases. CDR1 is SGHTA, CDR2 FQGTGA, per germline. V shed 4 bases, J shed 3 bases, and the junction held 4 bases outside the gene matches. This CDR3 contains 14 residues. The CDR3 protein is CASSSAGGTDTQYF. The CDR3 bases are TGTGCCAGCAGCTCGGCAGGGGGAACAGATACGCAGTATTTT.

The chain joins TRBV11-1 to TRBJ1-6, with D maybe TRBD1 (5 bases). With 5 bases removed from V and 14 bases from J, the gap between germline ends came to 13 bases. The germline V gene encodes CDR1 SGHAT and CDR2 FQDESV (reference sequence). The CDR3 is 12 residues long. As DNA, the CDR3 is TGTGCCAGCAGCCCTGCAACAGGCACCCTCCACTTT. Its translation: CASSPATGTLHF.

This clonotype was observed a handful of times. The rearrangement links TRBV20-1 to TRBJ1-2, with 9 bases that match TRBD1. The CDR3 length is 15 residues. J gave up 6 bases and V 6 bases, and 14 bases lay outside the gene matches. Looked up from germline, CDR1 is DFQATT and CDR2 is SNEGSKA (reference sequence). As DNA, the CDR3 is TGCAGTGCGAGACTTCCGGGACAGGGACCAGATGGCTACACCTTC. Its protein is CSARLPGQGPDGYTF.

The chain uses TRBV6-2 or TRBV6-3 and TRBJ2-1; 9 positions agree with TRBD2. CDR3 size: 14 residues. Germline loops: CDR1 MNHEY, CDR2 SVGEGT. V shed 0 bases, J shed 9 bases, and the junction held 3 bases outside the gene matches. The CDR3 coding sequence is TGTGCCAGCAGTTACTCGGGACTAGCCGGTGAGCAGTTCTTC. Protein sequence: CASSYSGLAGEQFF.

In this sample, this clonotype turned up a few times. The rearrangement uses TRBV5-1 and TRBJ2-1; possibly TRBD2 for D (6 bases). The germline gives CDR1 SGHRS, CDR2 YFSETQ. There are 15 residues in the CDR3. Deletions cut 0 bases from V and 4 bases from J, with 11 bases between. The CDR3 reads CASSLEGGGYNEQFF. In nucleotides, the CDR3 is TGCGCCAGCAGCTTGGAGGGAGGCGGGTACAATGAGCAGTTCTTC.

In its sample, this clonotype is medium-sized. The rearrangement uses TRBV29-1 and TRBJ2-1; TRBD2 agrees at 7 bases. The V gene end was trimmed by 6 bases and the J gene end by 9 bases; junction bases not matched to a gene: 14. CDR3 length equals 14 residues. CDR1 and CDR2 from the germline V gene are SQVTM and ANQGSEA. CDR3 bases: TGCAGCGTGAAAGGACTAGTCTTCTCTCTTGAGCAGTTCTTC. Residues: CSVKGLVFSLEQFF.

This clonotype came up once. This sequence joins TRBV20-1 and TRBJ2-5; 10 nucleotides align to TRBD2. Germline assignment: CDR1 DFQATT and CDR2 SNEGSKA (reference sequence). V gave up 1 base and J gave up 3 bases; unmatched junction bases: 8. CDR3 length: 16 amino acids. Written as DNA, the CDR3 is TGCAGTGCTAGAGTGGGCGCGCTAGCGGGAGAAGAGACCCAGTACTTC. Amino acids: CSARVGALAGEETQYF.

By share of the sample, this clonotype is medium-sized. The chain has TRBV6-6 and TRBJ2-1, with D possibly matching TRBD2 (6 bases). V was pared by 10 bases and J by 10 bases, with 8 bases between. There are 9 residues in the CDR3. From germline, CDR1 is MNHNY and CDR2 SVGAGI (reference sequence). Written as DNA, the CDR3 is TGTGCCACGGAGGGGGAGCAGTTCTTC. This gives the protein CATEGEQFF.

This clonotype is categorized as medium-sized (0.01 to 0.1%). The CDR3 nucleotides are TGTGCCAGTAGTATGGTCGGCCGGGCCGACAGGTTGTTAGATACGCAGTATTTT. Amino acids: CASSMVGRADRLLDTQYF. The rearrangement uses TRBV19 and TRBJ2-3; D perhaps matches TRBD1 (6 bases). Trimming shortened V by 3 bases and J by 5 bases, and 24 bases separated the two germline ends. The CDR3 covers 18 residues. Per germline, CDR1 LNHDA and CDR2 SQIVND (reference sequence).

This clonotype was observed at least ten times. As DNA, the CDR3 is TGTGCCAGCAGACTTCAGGGCTCCTACGAGCAGTACGTC. Amino acids: CASRLQGSYEQYV. The genes are TRBV5-4 and TRBJ2-7; weak D call: TRBD1 (5 bases). V was shortened by 5 bases and J by 0 bases, with 9 bases between the two germline ends. Germline V gene lookup returns CDR1 SGHNT and CDR2 YYREEE (reference sequence). The CDR3 covers 13 residues.

The rearrangement joins TRBV20-1 to TRBJ1-2; D uncertain. Germline V lookup: CDR1 DFQATT, CDR2 SNEGSKA (reference sequence). The V end lost 2 bases, the J end lost 3 bases, and 7 bases lay between the germline ends. CDR3 size: 12 residues. DNA of the CDR3: TGCAGTGCTAGACCGCAAGACTATGGCTACACCTTC. Translation: CSARPQDYGYTF.

The CDR3 sequence is CASSADRVAQYF. As DNA, the CDR3 is TGTGCCAGCAGTGCCGACAGGGTGGCCCAGTACTTC. The V and J genes are TRBV6-1 and TRBJ2-5; 7 nucleotides match TRBD1. The CDR3 is 12 amino acids. Unmatched junction bases numbered 5, after V lost 4 bases and J lost 9 bases. Germline V lookup: CDR1 MNHNS, CDR2 SASEGT.

This chain joins TRBV7-2 and TRBJ2-2; the D is unclear. The V end lost 1 base, the J end lost 9 bases, and 6 bases lay between the germline ends. This CDR3 is built from 12 residues. Germline V CDR1 and CDR2: SGHTA, FQGNSA. The CDR3 protein is CASSLGYRELFF. CDR3 nucleotides: TGTGCCAGCAGCTTAGGGTACCGGGAGCTGTTTTTT.

By sample share, this clonotype is medium-sized (0.01 to 0.1%). The rearrangement links TRBV6-5 to TRBJ2-7; 7 bases line up with TRBD2. The germline CDR1 and CDR2 sequences are MNHEY and SVGAGI. The CDR3 has 18 residues. Trimming took 2 bases from V and 8 from J; bases not matched to a gene: 21. CDR3 residues: CASSYAVGGTQAMWKQYF. CDR3 in DNA: TGTGCCAGCAGTTACGCCGTGGGGGGGACCCAGGCAATGTGGAAGCAGTACTTC.

J is TRBJ2-5 and V is TRBV7-9; TRBD2 is a possible D gene (5 bases). This CDR3 region has 16 residues. Germline values: CDR1 SEHNR, CDR2 FQNEAQ (reference sequence). V was clipped by 4 bases and J by 1 base, with 16 bases between them. CDR3 residues: CASSSLPERLQETQYF. CDR3 nucleotides: TGTGCCAGCAGCTCCCTTCCAGAGCGGCTCCAAGAGACCCAGTACTTC.